This T cell receptor beta chain was captured in a study of CD8 T cells in Susac syndrome. General study findings and limits: The study recognized that its TCR sequencing and HLA analysis covered a relatively small number of individuals.

As concerns this clonotype: Its antigen is currently unknown.

The CD8+ and CD4+ T cells were negatively isolated, with the TEMRA cells enriched by FACS. Random hexamers served to reverse transcribe about 0.5 to 1 ug RNA. TCRdb fed the immunoSEQ multiplex PCR reads into MiXCR, producing one record per CDR3 protein. The data hold roughly 80,000 distinct CDR3 sequences, with 90% to 95% observed a single time. CDR3 length: 12 residues. With 2 bases removed from V and 6 bases from J, the gap between germline ends came to 4 bases. Germline V gene data show CDR1 as LNHDA and CDR2 as SQIVND (reference sequence). The chain has TRBV19 and TRBJ2-2, with D unresolved. Sample: CD8+ T cells from PBMCs. The sequence came from a human donor in good health. CDR3 bases: TGTGCCAGTAGTATAATTCCCGGGGAGCTGTTTTTT. Residues: CASSIIPGELFF. Full variable domain (remainder filled in from reference TRBV19 and TRBJ2-2): DGGITQSPKYLFRKEGQNVTLSCEQNLNHDAMYWYRQDPGQGLRLIYYSQIVNDFQKGDIAEGYSVSREKKESFPLTVTSAQKNPTAFYLCASSIIPGELFFGEGSRLTVL.